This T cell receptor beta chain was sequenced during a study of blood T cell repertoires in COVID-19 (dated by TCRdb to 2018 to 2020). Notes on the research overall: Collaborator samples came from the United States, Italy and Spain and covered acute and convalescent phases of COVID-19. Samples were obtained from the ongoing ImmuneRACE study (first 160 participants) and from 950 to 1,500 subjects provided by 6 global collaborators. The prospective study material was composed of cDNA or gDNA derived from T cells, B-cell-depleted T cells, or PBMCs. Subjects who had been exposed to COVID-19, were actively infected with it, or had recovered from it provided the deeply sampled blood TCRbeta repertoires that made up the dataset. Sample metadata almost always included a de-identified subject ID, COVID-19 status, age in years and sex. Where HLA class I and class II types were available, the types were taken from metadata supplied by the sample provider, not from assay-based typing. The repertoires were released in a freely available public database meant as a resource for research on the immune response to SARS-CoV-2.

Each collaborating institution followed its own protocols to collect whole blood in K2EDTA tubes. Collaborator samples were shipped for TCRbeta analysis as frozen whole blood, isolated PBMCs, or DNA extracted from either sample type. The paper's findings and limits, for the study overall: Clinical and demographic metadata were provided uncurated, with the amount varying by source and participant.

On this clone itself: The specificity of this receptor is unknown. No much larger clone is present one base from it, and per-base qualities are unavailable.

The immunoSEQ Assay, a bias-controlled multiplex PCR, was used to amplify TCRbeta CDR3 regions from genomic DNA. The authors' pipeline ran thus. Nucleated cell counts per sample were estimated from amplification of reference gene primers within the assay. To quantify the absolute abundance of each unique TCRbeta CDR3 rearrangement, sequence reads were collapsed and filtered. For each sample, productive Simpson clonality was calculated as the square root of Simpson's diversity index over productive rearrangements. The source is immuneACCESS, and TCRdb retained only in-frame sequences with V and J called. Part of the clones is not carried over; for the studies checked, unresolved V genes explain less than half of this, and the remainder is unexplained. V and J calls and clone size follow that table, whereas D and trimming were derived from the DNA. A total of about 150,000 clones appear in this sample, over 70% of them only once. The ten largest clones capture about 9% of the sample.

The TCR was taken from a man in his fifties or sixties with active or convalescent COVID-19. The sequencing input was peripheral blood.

CDR3 loop: CASSSNSNQPQHF. The DNA sequence reads TGTGCCAGCAGTTCAAATAGCAATCAGCCCCAGCATTTT. The chain couples TRBV6-2 or TRBV6-3 to TRBJ1-5; no D gene call is confident. The CDR3 runs 13 residues from the cysteine to the phenylalanine. Just CDR3 DNA is preserved here, 39 bases in frame from base 1. In the germline V gene, CDR1 corresponds to MNHEY and CDR2 to SVGEGT. V is cut by 4 bases and J by 0 bases, and the space between the germline ends is 4 bases.